This TCR beta chain comes out of a study of control samples from healthy donors and cancer patients. The repertoire was sequenced with immunoSEQ multiplex PCR; TCRdb's copy has only in-frame clones and lacks some. The table has 80,000 to 85,000 clones, roughly 88% seen once. The CDR3 length is 16 residues. In germline, CDR1 is MGHRA, CDR2 YSYEKL. V lost 1 base and J lost 4, with 16 bases in between. The rearrangement joins TRBV4-1 to TRBJ1-2; D unresolved. The sequenced sample was blood. This TCR was sampled from a woman in her forties or fifties in good health. CDR3 nucleotides: TGCGCCAGCAGCCAAGTAGGCAAGGTTAAGTCCTATGGCTACACCTTC. Residues: CASSQVGKVKSYGYTF.